What follows are 32 T cell receptor beta chains derived from one specimen sequenced in a study of T cell responses to AZD1222 COVID-19 vaccine. Method: immunoSEQ multiplex PCR; TCRdb's copy keeps in-frame clones and lacks some. Altogether about 94,000 clones are present, about 88% being singletons, with the ten largest covering about an eighth. The source was peripheral blood, collected on day 0 of AZD1222 vaccination. The receptors derive from an adult in good health.

V gene TRBV27 combines with J gene TRBJ1-6, with 7 bases fitting TRBD1. Germline loops: CDR1 MNHEY, CDR2 SMNVEV (reference sequence). This CDR3 is 15 amino acids long. V shed 2 bases, J shed 5 bases, and the junction held 3 bases outside the gene matches. The CDR3, as DNA: TGTGCCAGCAGTTTACTGGGACAGAATAATTCACCCCTCCACTTT. It yields the protein CASSLLGQNNSPLHF.

The genes are TRBV7-9 and TRBJ2-3; 9 nucleotides match TRBD2. Germline values: CDR1 SEHNR, CDR2 FQNEAQ (reference sequence). This CDR3 is built from 16 residues. V dropped 4 bases and J dropped 1; count of bases not matched to a gene: 6. CDR3: CASSWPVAGGTDTQYF. The DNA of the CDR3 is TGTGCCAGCAGCTGGCCGGTAGCGGGGGGCACAGATACGCAGTATTTT. Filled out from reference TRBV7-9 and TRBJ2-3, the complete variable domain reads DTGVSQNPRHKITKRGQNVTFRCDPISEHNRLYWYRQTLGQGPEFLTYFQNEAQLEKSRLLSDRFSAERPKGSFSTLEIQRTEQGDSAMYLCASSWPVAGGTDTQYFGPGTRLTVL.

The V gene is TRBV28, the J gene TRBJ1-1; a weak D match, TRBD1 (5 bases). The ends were cut back, 7 bases at V and 4 bases at J, with 16 bases in the middle. This CDR3 has 14 amino acids. Germline V gene sequence: CDR1 MDHEN, CDR2 SYDVKM. The CDR3 sequence is CASTRQWGGTEAFF. In DNA form, the CDR3 reads TGTGCCAGCACCAGACAGTGGGGGGGCACTGAAGCTTTCTTT.

This chain connects TRBV6-2 or TRBV6-3 to TRBJ2-2, with D unresolved. Germline CDR1 and CDR2: MNHEY and SVGEGT. V gave up 2 bases and J gave up 10 bases, with 5 bases separating them. The CDR3 has 11 residues. CDR3 coding DNA: TGTGCCAGCAGTTACGGACCGGAGCTGTTTTTT. It translates to CASSYGPELFF.

This chain uses TRBV6-1 with TRBJ2-3, with 10 bases lining up with TRBD1. The CDR3 consists of 17 residues. With V trimmed by 3 bases and J by 5 bases, 11 bases remained unmatched. Per the germline V gene, CDR1 is MNHNS and CDR2 is SASEGT. CDR3 DNA sequence: TGTGCCAGCAGTGACCGGGACAGGGGAGGGAAGGTAGATACGCAGTATTTT. Translating it yields CASSDRDRGGKVDTQYF.

In this sample, this clone turned up once. The gene calls are TRBV6-5 and TRBJ1-1, with D perhaps TRBD1 (6 bases). CDR3 length equals 14 residues. The V gene's germline CDR1 is MNHEY and CDR2 SVGAGI. Between the trimmed V and J ends, which lost 8 bases and 2 bases, there was a span of 15 bases. Written as DNA, the CDR3 is TGTGCCAGCTCCCTGGGGGGCCCTAACACTGAAGCTTTCTTT. It is translated as CASSLGGPNTEAFF.

The chain recombines TRBV3-1 (or the pseudogene TRBV3-2) with TRBJ2-3; a possible D gene is TRBD1 (6 bases). The V gene's germline CDR1 is LGHDT and CDR2 YNNKEL (reference sequence). The V gene lost 2 bases and the J gene lost 5 bases, with 11 bases spanning the gap. The CDR3 is made up of 14 amino acids. CDR3 sequence reads: CASSQITGLDTQYF. DNA for the CDR3: TGTGCCAGCAGCCAAATTACAGGGCTAGATACGCAGTATTTT.

The chain couples TRBV5-5 to TRBJ2-4; TRBD1 agrees at 11 bases. CDR3 size: 16 residues. V lost 3 bases, J lost 6 bases, and 8 bases stayed unmatched. In germline, CDR1 is SGHKS, CDR2 YYEKEE (reference sequence). Here the CDR3 DNA reads TGTGCCAGCAGCTCGAGGCCGGGACAGGGGGGAAACATTCAGTACTTC. Its protein product is CASSSRPGQGGNIQYF.

The V gene is TRBV5-4, the J gene TRBJ2-7, with D perhaps given as TRBD1 or TRBD2 (5 bases each). The CDR3 is 14 amino acids. Trimming cost V 4 bases and J 2 bases, with 13 bases left between them. The germline V gene encodes CDR1 SGHNT and CDR2 YYREEE (reference sequence). The CDR3 here is CASSRDRPTYEQYF. In DNA form, the CDR3 reads TGTGCCAGCAGCCGGGACCGACCTACCTACGAGCAGTACTTC.

The genes are TRBV5-1 and TRBJ2-3, with 12 bases lining up with TRBD2. With V trimmed by 3 bases and J by 8 bases, 19 bases remained unmatched. CDR1 SGHRS and CDR2 YFSETQ come from the germline V gene. The CDR3 is made up of 19 amino acids. CDR3 nucleotides: TGCGCCAGCAGCTCTCGACCTCCCGACCTAGCGGGGGGGCCTAGTACGCAGTATTTT. This encodes CASSSRPPDLAGGPSTQYF.

V gene TRBV3-1 (or the pseudogene TRBV3-2) combines with J gene TRBJ2-3; D gene ambiguous. The germline V gene has CDR1 LGHDT and CDR2 YNNKEL (reference sequence). The CDR3 is 15 residues long. V lost 4 bases and J lost 6, with 17 bases in between. CDR3 sequence: CASSLSGLGADTQYF. DNA for the CDR3: TGTGCCAGCAGCCTATCTGGCTTGGGCGCGGATACGCAGTATTTT.

This sequence joins TRBV7-9 and TRBJ2-7; TRBD2 matches at 14 bases. Germline V gene data show CDR1 as SEHNR and CDR2 as FQNEAQ (reference sequence). The V gene end was trimmed by 1 base and the J gene end by 5 bases; junction bases not matched to a gene: 4. The CDR3 is 16 amino acids. This CDR3 is CASSLDGLAGGNEQYF. CDR3 coding DNA: TGTGCCAGCAGCTTAGACGGACTAGCGGGGGGAAACGAGCAGTACTTC.

J is TRBJ2-2 and V is TRBV3-1 (or the pseudogene TRBV3-2); 7 bases agree with TRBD2. The CDR3 runs to 17 residues. With V trimmed by 5 bases and J by 0 bases, 9 bases remained unmatched. Germline V CDR1 and CDR2: LGHDT, YNNKEL (reference sequence). This chain's CDR3 is CASSYPRLAANTGELFF. The DNA of the CDR3 is TGTGCCAGCAGCTACCCGCGACTAGCAGCGAACACCGGGGAGCTGTTTTTT.

This clone was seen once. V and J are TRBV6-5 and TRBJ1-6; D not resolved. Trimming removed 7 bases from V and 1 base from J, with 11 bases in between. There are 15 residues in the CDR3. The germline V gene encodes CDR1 MNHEY and CDR2 SVGAGI. The DNA for the CDR3 is TGTGCCAGCACCCCTCTCGGATCCTATAATTCACCCCTCCACTTT. It is translated as CASTPLGSYNSPLHF.

The rearrangement uses TRBV27 and TRBJ2-3; D is ambiguous. Trimming pared 0 bases from V and 11 bases from J, leaving 9 bases between. The CDR3 totals 12 residues. Germline V gives CDR1 MNHEY, CDR2 SMNVEV (reference sequence). CDR3 DNA sequence: TGTGCCAGCAGTTTATCGGGGAAGGGGCAGTATTTT. Protein product: CASSLSGKGQYF.

The chain carries TRBV6-4 and TRBJ1-1; TRBD1 aligns across 7 bases. Trimming removed 6 bases from V and 0 bases from J; junction bases left unmatched: 1. The CDR3 totals 13 residues. Germline CDR1 and CDR2: MRHNA and SNTAGT. Written as DNA, the CDR3 is TGTGCCAGCAGGACAGGGTTGAACACTGAAGCTTTCTTT. It encodes CASRTGLNTEAFF.

The chain recombines TRBV2 with TRBJ1-1, with a weak D call TRBD1 (6 bases). V was shortened by 8 bases and J by 1 base, with 14 bases between the two germline ends. Germline V CDR1 and CDR2: SNHLY, FYNNEI. This CDR3 region has 14 residues. This CDR3 is CASLPLQGNTEAFF. For the CDR3, the DNA is TGTGCCAGCCTCCCACTACAGGGGAACACTGAAGCTTTCTTT.

The CDR3: CASRPSGANVLTF. As DNA, the CDR3 is TGTGCCAGCAGACCATCTGGGGCCAACGTCCTGACTTTC. The rearrangement joins TRBV6-4 to TRBJ2-6; D uncertain. CDR3 size: 13 residues. Trimming left V 6 bases short and J 1 base short, with 4 bases between. CDR1 is MRHNA and CDR2 is SNTAGT in the germline V gene.

This chain links TRBV7-3 with TRBJ2-1; D perhaps matches TRBD2 (5 bases). The CDR3 sequence is 13 residues long. V lost 5 bases, J lost 6 bases, and 11 bases lay in between. Germline CDR1 and CDR2: SGHTA and FQGTGA. CDR3 nucleotide sequence: TGTGCCAGCAGCCGCCCGGGGTCCAATGAGCAGTTCTTC. It translates to CASSRPGSNEQFF.

This chain joins TRBV4-3 and TRBJ2-7; 8 nucleotides match TRBD1. Germline-derived CDR1 and CDR2 are LGHNA and YSLEER. Germline trimming cut 3 bases from V and 4 bases from J; bases unmatched to any gene: 2. The CDR3 length is 13 residues. The CDR3 DNA follows: TGCGCCAGCAGCCAGAGGACAGGGTACGAGCAGTACTTC. Protein sequence: CASSQRTGYEQYF.

In its sample, this clone was seen once. V usage is TRBV5-1 and J usage is TRBJ2-1; 7 nucleotides align to TRBD2. V lost 4 bases, J lost 2 bases, and 18 bases stayed unmatched. The CDR3 length is 19 residues. Germline loops: CDR1 SGHRS, CDR2 YFSETQ. The CDR3 here is CASSARGLAASHPYNEQFF. Written as DNA, the CDR3 is TGCGCCAGCAGCGCCCGTGGCCTAGCGGCTTCCCATCCCTACAATGAGCAGTTCTTC.

The chain recombines TRBV5-4 with TRBJ2-3; 7 bases match TRBD1. Germline V gene lookup returns CDR1 SGHNT and CDR2 YYREEE (reference sequence). The CDR3 totals 15 residues. The J segment lost 0 bases and the V segment lost 9 bases, leaving 10 bases of the junction unmatched. The chain's CDR3 is CATLSRTGSTDTQYF. The CDR3, as DNA: TGTGCCACCCTATCTCGGACAGGTAGCACAGATACGCAGTATTTT.

The rearrangement joins TRBV30 to TRBJ1-1, with 8 bases identical to TRBD1. The germline CDR1 and CDR2 sequences are GTSNPN and SVGIG (reference sequence). The J segment lost 5 bases and the V segment lost 2 bases, leaving 10 bases of the junction unmatched. The CDR3 extends over 15 amino acids. CDR3: CAWSQPDRVMTEAFF. CDR3 DNA: TGTGCCTGGAGTCAACCGGACAGGGTGATGACTGAAGCTTTCTTT.

The genes are TRBV6-5 and TRBJ1-2; 8 bases line up with TRBD1. With V trimmed by 0 bases and J by 3 bases, 6 bases remained unmatched. Germline-derived CDR1 and CDR2 are MNHEY and SVGAGI. This CDR3 region has 16 residues. The CDR3 region is CASSYSGQGMDYGYTF. CDR3 coding DNA: TGTGCCAGCAGTTACTCCGGACAGGGAATGGACTATGGCTACACCTTC.

The chain has TRBV19 and TRBJ2-2; 7 bases match TRBD1. The CDR3 is 15 amino acids. The ends lost 3 bases at V and 4 bases at J; junction bases unmatched: 5. CDR1 and CDR2 (germline): LNHDA, SQIVND (reference sequence). DNA of the CDR3: TGTGCCAGTAGTATTACGAAGGGGGCCACCGGGGAGCTGTTTTTT. Translating it yields CASSITKGATGELFF.

The chain is built from TRBV5-4 and TRBJ1-3, with D uncertain. The CDR3 has 16 residues. The V end was cut by 1 base, the J end by 2 bases, with 13 bases between. Germline CDR1 is SGHNT and CDR2 is YYREEE (reference sequence). This chain's CDR3 is CASSLSSGRTGNTIYF. Written as DNA, the CDR3 is TGTGCCAGCAGCTTGTCAAGCGGGCGGACTGGAAACACCATATATTTT.

The chain carries TRBV19 and TRBJ2-7; 7 bases are a match to TRBD1. The length of the CDR3 is 13 residues. From germline, CDR1 is LNHDA and CDR2 SQIVND (reference sequence). V trimming: 7 bases; J trimming: 8 bases; junction bases outside the gene matches: 11. The chain's CDR3 is CASTSKGAEKQYF. The CDR3 DNA reads as TGTGCCAGTACCTCGAAGGGGGCCGAAAAGCAGTACTTC. The variable domain in full, with the rest retrieved from reference TRBV19 and TRBJ2-7, is DGGITQSPKYLFRKEGQNVTLSCEQNLNHDAMYWYRQDPGQGLRLIYYSQIVNDFQKGDIAEGYSVSREKKESFPLTVTSAQKNPTAFYLCASTSKGAEKQYFGPGTRLTVT.

This clone was seen a single time. The genes are TRBV18 and TRBJ2-1; 10 bases match TRBD1. The CDR3 length is 16 residues. V gave up 3 bases and J gave up 4 bases; unmatched junction bases: 6. The germline CDR1 and CDR2 sequences are KGHSH and LQKENI. As DNA, the CDR3 is TGTGCCAGCTCACCGACGGGACAGGGGTCTTACAATGAGCAGTTCTTC. It specifies CASSPTGQGSYNEQFF. Variable domain in full (rest from reference TRBV18 and TRBJ2-1): NAGVMQNPRHLVRRRGQEARLRCSPMKGHSHVYWYRQLPEEGLKFMVYLQKENIIDESGMPKERFSAEFPKEGPSILRIQQVVRGDSAAYFCASSPTGQGSYNEQFFGPGTRLTVL.

V is TRBV30 and J is TRBJ2-3, with D perhaps given as TRBD1 or TRBD2 (5 bases each). Per germline, CDR1 GTSNPN and CDR2 SVGIG (reference sequence). The V end lost 3 bases, the J end lost 0 bases, and 16 bases lay between the germline ends. The length of the CDR3 is 16 residues. The CDR3 nucleotides are TGTGCCTGGAGCTTTGGATGGGACCGTAGCACAGATACGCAGTATTTT. It is translated as CAWSFGWDRSTDTQYF.

The chain has TRBV2 and TRBJ2-7; TRBD1 is a possible D gene (5 bases). Germline V gene data show CDR1 as SNHLY and CDR2 as FYNNEI. The V end lost 4 bases, the J end lost 3 bases, and 13 bases lay between the germline ends. The CDR3 is 14 amino acids. The CDR3 coding sequence is TGTGCCAGCAGTGTGGGGCAGATCCTCTACGAGCAGTACTTC. Translation gives CASSVGQILYEQYF.

In this sample, this clone turned up a few times. The CDR3 here is CATSAPGQGRTGELFF. The CDR3 DNA is TGTGCCACCAGTGCCCCGGGACAGGGGAGGACCGGGGAGCTGTTTTTT. This chain uses TRBV24-1 with TRBJ2-2, with 10 bases lining up with TRBD1. V lost 5 bases and J lost 5; bases outside the gene matches: 7. From germline, CDR1 is KGHDR and CDR2 SFDVKD. The CDR3 is made up of 16 amino acids.

This rearrangement joins TRBV4-3 to TRBJ1-4; weak D call: TRBD1 (5 bases). Germline CDR1 and CDR2: LGHNA and YSLEER. V was trimmed by 1 base and J by 3 bases, leaving 9 bases between them. The CDR3 is 15 amino acids. CDR3 region: CASSQGGEANEKLFF. The CDR3 DNA reads TGCGCCAGCAGCCAAGGAGGGGAGGCTAATGAAAAACTGTTTTTT.